What follows describes a single T cell receptor (beta chain). 5' RACE that incorporated UMI labels was used to prepare the TRB cDNA libraries. For each CDR3 protein, TCRdb gives one entry from its re-call of the 5' RACE reads, without DNA. This sample carries about 45,000 distinct CDR3 sequences, with around 10% going to the ten biggest clones. The CDR3 loop spans 13 amino acids. The germline V gene encodes CDR1 MNHEY and CDR2 SVGAGI. The data originate from a study of CXCR3-negative and CXCR3-positive naive CD8 T cells. This chain joins TRBV6-5 and TRBJ2-7; TCRdb gives TRBD1 as the D gene, but with no DNA this cannot be confirmed. This TCR derives from a human donor in good health. Some clones in this sample may be carry-over from other donors' samples. What was sequenced was memory CD8+ T cells from blood. The CDR3 loop is CASLAAGGREQYF.